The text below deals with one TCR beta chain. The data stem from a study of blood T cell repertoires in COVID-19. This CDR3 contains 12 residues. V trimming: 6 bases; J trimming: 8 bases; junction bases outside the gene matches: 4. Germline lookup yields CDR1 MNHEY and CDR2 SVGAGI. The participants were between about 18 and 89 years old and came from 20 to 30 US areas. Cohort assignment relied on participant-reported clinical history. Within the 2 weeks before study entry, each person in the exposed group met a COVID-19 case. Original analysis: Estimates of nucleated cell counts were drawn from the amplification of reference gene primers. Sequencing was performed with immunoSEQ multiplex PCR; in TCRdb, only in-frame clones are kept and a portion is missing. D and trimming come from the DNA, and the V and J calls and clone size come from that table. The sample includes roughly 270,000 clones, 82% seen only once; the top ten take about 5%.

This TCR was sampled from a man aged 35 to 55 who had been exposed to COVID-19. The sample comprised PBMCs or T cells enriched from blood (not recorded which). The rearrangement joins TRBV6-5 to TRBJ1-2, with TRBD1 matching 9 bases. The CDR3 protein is CASSRTGEGYTF. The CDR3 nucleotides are TGTGCCAGCAGCAGGACAGGGGAAGGCTACACCTTC.